Presented here are 4 T cell receptor beta chains from one specimen sequenced in a study of blood T cell repertoires in COVID-19. Sequencing used immunoSEQ multiplex PCR; TCRdb keeps in-frame clones, though not all of them. This table holds around 290,000 clones, over 75% found once. The sequencing sample was made of PBMCs or T cells enriched from blood (not recorded which). Source of these receptors: a woman in her thirties who had recovered from COVID-19.

The V gene is TRBV28, the J gene TRBJ1-4, with TRBD1 matching 7 bases. CDR1 and CDR2 from the germline V gene are MDHEN and SYDVKM. V was clipped by 6 bases and J by 10 bases; unmatched bases: 23. CDR3 size: 18 residues. The DNA of the CDR3 is TGTGCCAGCAGCCAAGTCCGACAGGTTCTTCGCTCAGGGGGAAAACTGTTTTTT. Its translation is CASSQVRQVLRSGGKLFF.

The chain carries TRBV19 and TRBJ2-1; 7 bases fit TRBD1. The CDR3 consists of 13 residues. After removal of 6 bases from V and 4 bases from J, the junction contained 3 bases not matched to a gene. The germline V gene encodes CDR1 LNHDA and CDR2 SQIVND (reference sequence). This CDR3 reads CASSLTGYNEQFF. The CDR3 nucleotides read TGTGCCAGTAGCCTGACAGGGTACAATGAGCAGTTCTTC.

In its sample, this clone was seen a few times. The J gene is TRBJ1-5, the V gene TRBV19, with D unresolved. The CDR3 totals 12 residues. Germline loops: CDR1 LNHDA, CDR2 SQIVND (reference sequence). V was pared by 3 bases and J by 9 bases, with 9 bases between. The CDR3 here is CASSIVAWPQHF. DNA for the CDR3: TGTGCCAGTAGTATTGTGGCATGGCCCCAGCATTTT.

CDR3 loop: CASSQPLAGGYHEQYF. The CDR3 DNA is TGCGCCAGCAGCCAACCGCTAGCGGGAGGGTACCACGAGCAGTACTTC. The V call is TRBV4-1, the J call TRBJ2-7; 12 nucleotides agree with TRBD2. This CDR3 comprises 16 residues. V was pared by 2 bases and J by 5 bases, with 7 bases of the junction left unmatched. CDR1 MGHRA and CDR2 YSYEKL come from the germline V gene.